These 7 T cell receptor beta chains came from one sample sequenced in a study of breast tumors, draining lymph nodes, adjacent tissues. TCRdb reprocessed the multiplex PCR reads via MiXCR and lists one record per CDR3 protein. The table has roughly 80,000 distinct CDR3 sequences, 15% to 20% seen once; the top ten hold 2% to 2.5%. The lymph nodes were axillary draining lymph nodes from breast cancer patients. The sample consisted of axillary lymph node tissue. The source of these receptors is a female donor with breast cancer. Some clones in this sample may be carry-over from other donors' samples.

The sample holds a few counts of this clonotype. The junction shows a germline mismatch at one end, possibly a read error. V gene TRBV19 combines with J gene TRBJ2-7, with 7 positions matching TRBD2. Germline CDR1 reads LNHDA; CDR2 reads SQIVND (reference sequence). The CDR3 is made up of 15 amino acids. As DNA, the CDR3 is TGTGCCAGTAGTATAGGTGCGGGAGCTACCTACGAGCGGTACTTC. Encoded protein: CASSIGAGATYERYF.

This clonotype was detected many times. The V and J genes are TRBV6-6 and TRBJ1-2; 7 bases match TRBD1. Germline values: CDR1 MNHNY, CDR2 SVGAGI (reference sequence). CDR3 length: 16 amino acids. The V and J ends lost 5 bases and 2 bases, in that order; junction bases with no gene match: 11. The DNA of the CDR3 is TGTGCCAGCAGTCCCAGGAGGGACAGCCTAAACTATGGCTACACCTTC. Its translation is CASSPRRDSLNYGYTF.

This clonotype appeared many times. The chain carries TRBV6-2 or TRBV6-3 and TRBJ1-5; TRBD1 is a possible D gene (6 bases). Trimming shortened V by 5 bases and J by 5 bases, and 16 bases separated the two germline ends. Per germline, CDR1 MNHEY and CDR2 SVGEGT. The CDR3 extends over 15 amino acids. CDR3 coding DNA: TGTGCCAGCAGTCAAACACAGGGAGGCGATCAGCCCCAGCATTTT. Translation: CASSQTQGGDQPQHF.

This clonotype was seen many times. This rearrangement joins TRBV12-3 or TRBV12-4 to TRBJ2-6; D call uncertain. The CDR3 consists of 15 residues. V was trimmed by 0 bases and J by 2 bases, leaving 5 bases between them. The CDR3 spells CASSLAGTGANVLTF. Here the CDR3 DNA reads TGTGCCAGCAGTTTAGCAGGCACTGGGGCCAACGTCCTGACTTTC.

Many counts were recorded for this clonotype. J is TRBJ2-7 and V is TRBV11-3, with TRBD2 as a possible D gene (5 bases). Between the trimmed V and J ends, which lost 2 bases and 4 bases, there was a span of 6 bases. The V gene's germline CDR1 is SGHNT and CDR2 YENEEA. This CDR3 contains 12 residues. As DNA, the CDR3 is TGTGCCAGCAGCTTACGGGAATACGAGCAGTACTTC. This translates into CASSLREYEQYF. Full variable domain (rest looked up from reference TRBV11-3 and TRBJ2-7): EAGVVQSPRYKIIEKKQPVAFWCNPISGHNTLYWYLQNLGQGPELLIRYENEEAVDDSQLPKDRFSAERLKGVDSTLKIQPAELGDSAVYLCASSLREYEQYFGPGTRLTVT.

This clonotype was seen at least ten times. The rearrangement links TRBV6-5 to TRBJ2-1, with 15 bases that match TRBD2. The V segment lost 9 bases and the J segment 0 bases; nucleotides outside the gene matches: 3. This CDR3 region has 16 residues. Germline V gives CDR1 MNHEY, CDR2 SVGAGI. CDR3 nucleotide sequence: TGTGCCAGTGGACTAGCGGGAGGGGTCTCCTACAATGAGCAGTTCTTC. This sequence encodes CASGLAGGVSYNEQFF.

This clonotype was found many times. The CDR3 reads CASSLAFLQFF. In DNA, the CDR3 is TGTGCCAGCAGCCTGGCCTTTTTGCAGTTCTTC. The chain combines TRBV7-9 with TRBJ2-1; D ambiguous. There are 11 residues in the CDR3. V was cut by 5 bases and J by 12 bases, with 11 bases left in between. Germline V gives CDR1 SEHNR, CDR2 FQNEAQ (reference sequence).